What follows describes a single T cell receptor (beta chain). Its antigen has not been determined. No base quality values were provided; no much bigger clone lies one nucleotide off. The donors were included in the validation cohort of over a hundred subjects, a group kept apart from the roughly 700-subject first cohort. V is pruned by 3 bases and J by 4 bases, leaving 17 bases of the junction without a gene match. As encoded in the germline V gene, CDR1 is SGHDT while CDR2 is YYEEEE. The CDR3 holds 18 amino acids from the cysteine to the phenylalanine. The entry retains the CDR3 DNA only, 54 bases that are in frame from base 1. To prepare the library, the immunoSEQ multiplex PCR assay was applied. As for how the authors treated the data: A statistical classification framework was built for diagnosing cytomegalovirus status from the catalog of TCR beta chain sequences. The source is immuneACCESS, and TCRdb retained only in-frame sequences with V and J called. Part of the clones is not carried over; for the studies checked, unresolved V genes explain less than half of this, and the remainder is unexplained. V, J and clone size are those of that table, while D and trimming were read from the DNA. A total of about 330,000 clones appear in this sample, about 85% of them only once. Clones ranked in the top ten supply 1.2% of the sample.

The data originate from a study of cytomegalovirus exposure and HLA in healthy donors (TCRdb year 2017). Regarding the study in general: According to a later analysis, one platform produced both the approximately 110 validation repertoires and the 700 or so repertoires of the first cohort. The study aimed to test whether signatures of past pathogen exposure could be identified by cataloging public T cell receptors. Besides the first cohort of some 670 subjects, a separate validation cohort made up of roughly 120 different subjects was used. To predict cytomegalovirus infection status, the study brought together high-throughput TCR immunosequencing, statistical association of individual TCRs with disease status, and machine learning.

Paper-wide results and their limitations: Of the cluster scores, 90% to 95% were above 0 in a later analysis, which found that TCRs clustered in the first cohort also tended to co-occur in the approximately 120 validation repertoires. In both the original and validation cohorts, the classifier was reported to diagnose cytomegalovirus status with high specificity and sensitivity. The study listed 150 to 200 TCR beta chains as associated with cytomegalovirus. Across donors, most TCR sequences were observed very rarely, whereas some public TCRs were present in many individuals. The validation cohort had no HLA typing available for a later analysis, so co-occurrence within that cohort was assessed over all 120 or so repertoires. It was suggested by the authors that the approach could potentially be generalized to other disease states and immunological phenotypes. A few of the identified cytomegalovirus-associated TCR beta chains were confirmed in vitro to be specific for cytomegalovirus antigens.

Material: PBMCs. The TCR originated in a woman younger than 45 in good health and CMV-seropositive. The rearrangement joined TRBV5-6 to TRBJ1-2, with 8 bases in between that match TRBD1. The CDR3 sequence is CASSSIVSGTGLFYGYTF. DNA sequence: TGTGCCAGCAGCTCCATCGTCTCCGGGACAGGCCTATTCTATGGCTACACCTTC.